Sequencing of this T cell receptor delta chain was carried out in a study of Vδ1+ human thymocytes. Study-level findings and limits: Thymic TRG and TRD repertoires appeared highly polyclonal, with Gaussian CDR3 length distributions.

Extracted RNA was reverse transcribed into cDNA. CDR3 amplicons came from multiplex PCR with pooled V-gene forward and constant-region reverse primers. TCRdb used CATT to re-call clones from the multiplex PCR reads. Of tens of thousands of delta-chain clones in the sample, roughly 7.3% were seen once. The CDR3 sequence is 15 residues long. After alphabeta T cell depletion, CD3+ Vdelta1+ Vdelta2- thymocytes were sorted. Turning to this clone: Its matching antigen is unknown.

Here the J gene is TRDJ1 and the V gene is not called; TRDD3, the table's D call, lacks a check against the DNA. This clonotype originated in a child less than two years old who had congenital heart surgery. The sample consisted of Vdelta1+ gamma-delta thymocytes from the thymus. Specified subset: FACS-sorted CD3+ TCRalphabeta- TCRVdelta1+ TCRVdelta2- thymocytes. The CDR3 DNA reads as TGTGCTCTCTCCGACGGGGACCTGTACACCGATAAACTCATCTTT. Residues: CALSDGDLYTDKLIF.